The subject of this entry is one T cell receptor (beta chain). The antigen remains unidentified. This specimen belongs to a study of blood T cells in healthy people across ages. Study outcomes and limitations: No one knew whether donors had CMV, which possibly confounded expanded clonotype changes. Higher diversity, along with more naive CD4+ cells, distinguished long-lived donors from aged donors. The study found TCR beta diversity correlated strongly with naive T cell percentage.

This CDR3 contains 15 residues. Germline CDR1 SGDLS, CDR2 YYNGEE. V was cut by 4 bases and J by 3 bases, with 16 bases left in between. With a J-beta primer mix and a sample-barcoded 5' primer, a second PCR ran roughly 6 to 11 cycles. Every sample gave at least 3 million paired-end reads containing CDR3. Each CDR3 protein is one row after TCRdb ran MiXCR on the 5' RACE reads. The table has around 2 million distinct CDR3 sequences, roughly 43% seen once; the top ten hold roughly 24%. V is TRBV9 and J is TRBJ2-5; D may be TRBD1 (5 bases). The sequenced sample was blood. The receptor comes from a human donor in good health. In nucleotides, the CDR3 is TGTGCCAGCAGCATCCAGGGCCTTACAGAAGAGACCCAGTACTTC. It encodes CASSIQGLTEETQYF.